The 12 T cell receptor beta chains reported below all come from one sample, sequenced in a study of cytomegalovirus exposure and HLA in healthy donors. Amplification used 60 Vbeta primers and 13 Jbeta primers. Only in-frame clones appear in the TCRdb table, and some are missing; sequencing was by immunoSEQ multiplex PCR. The sample has 100,000 to 130,000 clones, 65% to 85% seen once. Sequenced material: PBMCs. The receptors shown here come from a man aged 25-45 years in good health and CMV-seronegative.

This clone has just one count. Relative to the germline gene, one junction end is altered; a read error may explain this. The chain employs TRBV28 and TRBJ2-2; 7 bases fit TRBD1. Germline loops: CDR1 MDHEN, CDR2 SYDVKM. This CDR3 region has 12 residues. The CDR3 sequence: CASSLREGAPHF. The CDR3 nucleotides read TGTGCCAGCAGTTTAAGAGAGGGGGCACCCCATTTT.

The chain joins TRBV5-8 to TRBJ2-2, with 10 bases identical to TRBD2. The CDR3 is made up of 15 amino acids. The ends lost 4 bases at V and 13 bases at J; junction bases unmatched: 13. Germline values: CDR1 SGHTS, CDR2 YDEGEE. The CDR3 region is CASSKGTSATGRLFF. The CDR3 DNA reads as TGTGCCAGCAGCAAGGGGACTAGCGCCACGGGTAGGCTGTTTTTT. Variable domain in full (rest from reference TRBV5-8 and TRBJ2-2): EAGVTQSPTHLIKTRGQQATLRCSPISGHTSVYWYQQALGLGLQFLLWYDEGEERNRGNFPPRFSGRQFPNYSSELNVNALELEDSALYLCASSKGTSATGRLFFGEGSRLTVL.

The V gene is TRBV9, the J gene TRBJ2-6; D may be TRBD1 (5 bases). V lost 4 bases, J lost 1 base, and 15 bases lay in between. This CDR3 spans 17 amino acids. Germline values: CDR1 SGDLS, CDR2 YYNGEE. CDR3 protein: CASSPWGRASGANVLTF. CDR3 coding DNA: TGTGCCAGCAGCCCATGGGGCCGGGCGTCTGGGGCCAACGTCCTGACTTTC. The whole variable domain, remainder taken from reference TRBV9 and TRBJ2-6, is DSGVTQTPKHLITATGQRVTLRCSPRSGDLSVYWYQQSLDQGLQFLIQYYNGEERAKGNILERFSAQQFPDLHSELNLSSLELGDSALYFCASSPWGRASGANVLTFGAGSRLTVL.

The V gene is TRBV4-1, the J gene TRBJ2-3, with 13 bases fitting TRBD2. Germline-derived CDR1 and CDR2 are MGHRA and YSYEKL. This CDR3 region has 17 residues. V was clipped by 2 bases and J by 5 bases; unmatched bases: 7. The CDR3 here is CASSQLTSGRAGDTQYF. For the CDR3, the DNA is TGCGCCAGCAGCCAACTTACTAGCGGGAGGGCGGGAGATACGCAGTATTTT.

In this sample, this clone turned up once. CDR3 nucleotides: TGTGCCAGCAGTTTCCGGGACAGGGTGGGATATGGCTACACCTTC. As protein: CASSFRDRVGYGYTF. The V gene is TRBV28, the J gene TRBJ1-2; 9 positions agree with TRBD1. Germline V CDR1 and CDR2: MDHEN, SYDVKM. The trim removed 3 bases at V and 5 bases at J, leaving 7 bases unmatched. CDR3 length: 15 amino acids.

The chain is built from TRBV4-1 and TRBJ1-6, with D possibly TRBD1 on 5 matching bases. CDR3 length equals 14 residues. Germline CDR1 and CDR2: MGHRA and YSYEKL. Trimming removed 5 bases at V and 4 bases at J, with 9 bases between. CDR3 protein: CASSGTGYNSPLHF. For the CDR3, the DNA is TGCGCCAGCAGCGGGACTGGATATAATTCACCCCTCCACTTT.

The V call is TRBV5-1, the J call TRBJ1-4; D remains unclear. V was shortened by 3 bases and J by 0 bases, with 6 bases between the two germline ends. Germline-derived CDR1 and CDR2 are SGHRS and YFSETQ. The CDR3 runs 14 residues. The CDR3: CASSSSPTNEKLFF. CDR3 nucleotide sequence: TGCGCCAGCAGCTCCTCCCCAACTAATGAAAAACTGTTTTTT.

This sequence joins TRBV9 and TRBJ2-6; a possible D gene is TRBD2 (6 bases). Per germline, CDR1 SGDLS and CDR2 YYNGEE. V was shortened by 4 bases and J by 2 bases, with 19 bases between the two germline ends. The CDR3 spans 18 residues. The CDR3 reads CASSTLGVGGAGANVLTF. CDR3 DNA sequence: TGTGCCAGCAGCACTCTCGGGGTCGGCGGGGCTGGGGCCAACGTCCTGACTTTC.

The chain is built from TRBV9 and TRBJ2-5, with TRBD2 identical over 7 bases. V dropped 0 bases and J dropped 5; count of bases not matched to a gene: 7. The CDR3 sequence is 15 residues long. CDR1 and CDR2 from the germline V gene are SGDLS and YYNGEE. CDR3 coding DNA: TGTGCCAGCAGCGTAGATGGGGGGGGAGGGGAGACCCAGTACTTC. Translation: CASSVDGGGGETQYF.

The V gene is TRBV7-9, the J gene TRBJ2-7; D is possibly TRBD1 (6 bases). CDR3 length: 15 residues. CDR1 SEHNR and CDR2 FQNEAQ come from the germline V gene (reference sequence). V lost 4 bases and J 3 bases, leaving 16 bases between the germline ends. The CDR3 protein is CASSSGTLGFYEQYF. The CDR3 DNA reads TGTGCCAGCAGCTCTGGGACACTAGGTTTCTACGAGCAGTACTTC.

J is TRBJ2-1 and V is TRBV28; 7 nucleotides match TRBD2. V shed 5 bases, J shed 5 bases, and the junction held 6 bases outside the gene matches. This CDR3 contains 14 residues. Germline CDR1 and CDR2: MDHEN and SYDVKM. The DNA for the CDR3 is TGTGCCAGCAGTAGAGGGAGGGCCCACAATGAGCAGTTCTTC. Its protein product is CASSRGRAHNEQFF.

The chain is built from TRBV4-1 and TRBJ2-7; possibly TRBD2 for D (5 bases). Germline V gene sequence: CDR1 MGHRA, CDR2 YSYEKL. The V and J ends lost 1 base and 9 bases respectively, with 13 bases between them. This CDR3 has 13 amino acids. CDR3 coding DNA: TGCGCCAGCAGCCAAGCGGGGTCGTTCGGGCAGTACTTC. Its protein is CASSQAGSFGQYF.